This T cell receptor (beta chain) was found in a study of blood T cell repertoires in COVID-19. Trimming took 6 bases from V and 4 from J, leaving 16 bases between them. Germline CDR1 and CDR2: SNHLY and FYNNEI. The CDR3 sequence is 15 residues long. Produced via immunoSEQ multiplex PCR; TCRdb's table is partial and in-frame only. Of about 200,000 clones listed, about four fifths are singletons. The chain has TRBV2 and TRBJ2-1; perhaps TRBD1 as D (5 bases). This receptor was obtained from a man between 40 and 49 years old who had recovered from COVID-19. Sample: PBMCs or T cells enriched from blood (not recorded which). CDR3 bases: TGTGCCAGCAGGATGACAGCGCAATCTTACAATGAGCAGTTCTTC. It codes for CASRMTAQSYNEQFF.